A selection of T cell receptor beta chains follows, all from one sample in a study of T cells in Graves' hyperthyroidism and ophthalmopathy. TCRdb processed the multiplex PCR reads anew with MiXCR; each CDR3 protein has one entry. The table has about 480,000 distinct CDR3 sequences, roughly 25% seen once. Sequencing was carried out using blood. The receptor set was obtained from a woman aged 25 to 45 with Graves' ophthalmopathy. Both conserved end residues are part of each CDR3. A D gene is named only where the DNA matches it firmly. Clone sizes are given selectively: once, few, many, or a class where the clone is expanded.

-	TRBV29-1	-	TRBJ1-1	CSVGFVLVNTEAFF	TGCAGCGTTGGTTTCGTCTTAGTGAACACTGAAGCTTTCTTT
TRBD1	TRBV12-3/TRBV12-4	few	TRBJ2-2	CASRQQGPGELFF	TGTGCCAGCAGGCAACAGGGGCCCGGGGAGCTGTTTTTT
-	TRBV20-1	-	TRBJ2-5	CSARPRVRGASETQYF	TGCAGTGCTAGACCTAGGGTGAGGGGGGCATCCGAGACCCAGTACTTC
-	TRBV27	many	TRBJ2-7	CASSLSGNYEQYF	TGTGCCAGCAGTTTAAGTGGGAACTACGAGCAGTACTTC
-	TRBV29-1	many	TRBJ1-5	CSARQSSNQPQHF	TGCAGCGCTAGACAGAGTTCGAATCAGCCCCAGCATTTT
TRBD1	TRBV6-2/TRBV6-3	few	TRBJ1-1	CASSLLRTGGTEAFF	TGTGCCAGCAGTCTCCTACGGACAGGGGGGACTGAAGCTTTCTTT
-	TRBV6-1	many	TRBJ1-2	CASSVEGFYGYTF	TGTGCCAGCAGTGTGGAGGGCTTCTATGGCTACACCTTC
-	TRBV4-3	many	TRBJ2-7	CASSQDTSYEQYF	TGCGCCAGCAGCCAAGATACGTCCTACGAGCAGTACTTC
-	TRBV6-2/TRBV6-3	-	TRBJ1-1	CASSYSGRYTEAFF	TGTGCCAGCAGTTACTCAGGGAGATACACTGAAGCTTTCTTT
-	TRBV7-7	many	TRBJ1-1	CATERTVSEAFF	TGTGCTACGGAAAGGACAGTCTCTGAAGCTTTCTTT
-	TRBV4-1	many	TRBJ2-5	CASSQDMRFQETQYF	TGCGCCAGCAGCCAAGATATGAGGTTCCAAGAGACCCAGTACTTC
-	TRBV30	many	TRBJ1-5	CAWSGWGALQPQHF	TGTGCCTGGAGTGGATGGGGGGCTCTTCAGCCCCAGCATTTT
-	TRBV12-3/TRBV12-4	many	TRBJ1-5	CASSSAGQPQHF	TGTGCCAGCAGTTCGGCGGGTCAGCCCCAGCATTTT
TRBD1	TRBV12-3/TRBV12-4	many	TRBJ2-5	CASSQTSGQGETQYF	TGTGCCAGCAGTCAAACCTCGGGACAGGGGGAGACCCAGTACTTC
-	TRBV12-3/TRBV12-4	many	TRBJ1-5	CASSLRKQPQHF	TGTGCCAGCAGCCTCCGGAAACAGCCCCAGCATTTT
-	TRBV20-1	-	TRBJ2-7	CSARGRNGEEQYF	TGCAGTGCTAGAGGGCGGAATGGCGAGGAGCAGTACTTC
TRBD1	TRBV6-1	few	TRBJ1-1	CASTIGQGAFF	TGTGCCAGCACCATCGGACAGGGAGCTTTCTTT
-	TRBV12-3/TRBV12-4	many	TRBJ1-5	CASTTSEGNQPQHF	TGTGCCAGCACCACTAGTGAGGGCAATCAGCCCCAGCATTTT
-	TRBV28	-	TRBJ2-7	CASTGRRPLYEQYF	TGTGCCAGCACGGGACGTAGGCCTCTCTACGAGCAGTACTTC
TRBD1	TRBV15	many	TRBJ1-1	CATDPTGRFTEAFF	TGTGCCACCGACCCGACAGGGAGGTTCACTGAAGCTTTCTTT
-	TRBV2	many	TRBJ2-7	CASSDGLGTGFYEQYF	TGTGCCAGCAGTGATGGTCTGGGAACGGGATTCTACGAGCAGTACTTC
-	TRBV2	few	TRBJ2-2	CASGGLGGNGELFF	TGTGCCAGTGGCGGTCTGGGTGGGAACGGGGAGCTGTTTTTT
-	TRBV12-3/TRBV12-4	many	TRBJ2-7	CASSFRGRREQYF	TGTGCCAGCAGTTTCCGGGGGCGAAGGGAGCAGTACTTC
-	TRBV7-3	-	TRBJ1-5	CASKSSQPQHF	TGTGCCAGCAAAAGTAGTCAGCCCCAGCATTTT
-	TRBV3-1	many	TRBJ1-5	CASSQGTDHQPQHF	TGTGCCAGCAGCCAAGGGACAGATCATCAGCCCCAGCATTTT
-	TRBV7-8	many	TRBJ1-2	CASSRDGRNYGYTF	TGTGCCAGCAGCCGAGACGGCAGGAACTATGGCTACACCTTC
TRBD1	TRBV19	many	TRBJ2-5	CASSRGDREETQYF	TGTGCCAGTAGTAGAGGGGACAGGGAGGAGACCCAGTACTTC
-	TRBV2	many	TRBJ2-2	CASRRVAGELFF	TGTGCCAGCAGAAGGGTGGCCGGGGAGCTGTTTTTT
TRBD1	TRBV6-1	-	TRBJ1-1	CASSAGQGGTEAFF	TGTGCCAGCAGTGCTGGACAGGGAGGCACTGAAGCTTTCTTT
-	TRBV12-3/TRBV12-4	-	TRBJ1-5	CASSLRVYQPQHF	TGTGCCAGCAGTCTCAGGGTTTATCAGCCCCAGCATTTT
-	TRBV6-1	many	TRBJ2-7	CANSRWTGSYEQYF	TGTGCCAACAGTCGCTGGACGGGGTCCTACGAGCAGTACTTC
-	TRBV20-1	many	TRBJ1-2	CSVIHYGYTF	TGCAGTGTCATCCACTATGGCTACACCTTC
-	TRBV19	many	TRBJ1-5	CASSGKPIQPQHF	TGTGCCAGTAGTGGAAAGCCTATCCAGCCCCAGCATTTT
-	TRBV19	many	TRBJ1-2	CASTEGGGRPVNYGYTF	TGTGCCAGTACTGAAGGCGGGGGGCGCCCAGTTAACTATGGCTACACCTTC
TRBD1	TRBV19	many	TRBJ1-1	CASSIAAAGGRSEAFF	TGTGCCAGTAGTATAGCAGCGGCAGGGGGTCGGTCTGAAGCTTTCTTT
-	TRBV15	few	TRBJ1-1	CATSGLGEGLNTEAFF	TGTGCCACCAGCGGTTTAGGGGAGGGATTGAACACTGAAGCTTTCTTT
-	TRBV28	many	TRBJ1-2	CASSPNRAGYTF	TGTGCCAGCAGTCCAAACAGGGCTGGCTACACCTTC
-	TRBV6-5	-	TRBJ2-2	CASSYSPAWSDTGELFF	TGTGCCAGCAGTTACTCCCCCGCTTGGTCCGACACCGGGGAGCTGTTTTTT
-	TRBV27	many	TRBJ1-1	CASSTLHRNTEAFF	TGTGCCAGCAGTACGTTACACAGGAACACTGAAGCTTTCTTT
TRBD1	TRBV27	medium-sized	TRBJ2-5	CASSLLELDRGQETQYF	TGTGCCAGCAGTTTATTGGAGTTGGACAGGGGGCAGGAGACCCAGTACTTC